The T cell receptor (beta chain) described here comes from a study of blood T cells in healthy people across ages. A second about 7 to 12 cycle PCR used barcoded and J-beta primers. TCRdb re-derived calls from the 5' RACE reads in MiXCR, one entry per CDR3 protein. The repertoire has 380,000 or so distinct CDR3 sequences, roughly half of them found once; the top ten carry 51%. In this sample, this clonotype turned up a few times. The extraction recovered at least 5 micrograms of total RNA per sample. The sequence derives from a man in his 60s in good health. The material sequenced was blood.

The CDR3 DNA reads TGTGCCAGCAGTTACCCTAGCTCCTACGAGCAGTACTTC. This gives the protein CASSYPSSYEQYF. The chain is built from TRBV6-2 or TRBV6-3 and TRBJ2-4; no clear D. The J call may be incorrect, as the DNA end agrees better with TRBJ2-7. Germline loops: CDR1 MNHEY, CDR2 SVGEGT. The CDR3 loop spans 13 amino acids.